These 25 T cell receptor beta chains originate from one sample sequenced in a study of shared clonotypes between healthy human individuals. CD45RO-negative, CCR7-positively selected cells formed the naive CD8 fraction, excluding terminally differentiated effector memory CD45RA+ cells. Profiled with immunoSEQ multiplex PCR; TCRdb holds only in-frame clones, not every one. The sample lists around 1,900,000 clones; over 85% were seen once. Material: naive CD8+ T cells from PBMCs. Receptor source: a man younger than 30 in good health. Some clones in this sample may be carry-over from other donors' samples.

The chain has TRBV9 and TRBJ2-2; the D is unclear. CDR3 length equals 16 residues. Trimming removed 0 bases at V and 4 bases at J, with 13 bases between. Germline CDR1 and CDR2: SGDLS and YYNGEE. This chain's CDR3 is CASSVVPDSTTGELFF. The CDR3 region has the DNA TGTGCCAGCAGCGTAGTTCCGGATTCTACCACCGGGGAGCTGTTTTTT.

This chain connects TRBV7-9 to TRBJ2-1; 7 nucleotides match TRBD2. The germline CDR1 and CDR2 sequences are SEHNR and FQNEAQ (reference sequence). Unmatched junction bases numbered 3, after V lost 8 bases and J lost 2 bases. This CDR3 comprises 13 residues. This CDR3 is CASATSAYNEQFF. The CDR3, as DNA: TGTGCCAGCGCTACTAGCGCCTACAATGAGCAGTTCTTC.

The rearrangement joins TRBV30 to TRBJ1-1; weak D call: TRBD1 (5 bases). The V gene lost 1 base and the J gene lost 1 base, with 13 bases spanning the gap. The CDR3 has 15 amino acids. The germline gives CDR1 GTSNPN, CDR2 SVGIG (reference sequence). In DNA form, the CDR3 reads TGTGCCTGGAGTGAGCAGGGTGTTGGGAACACTGAAGCTTTCTTT. Translated: CAWSEQGVGNTEAFF.

The chain uses TRBV5-4 and TRBJ2-1; 16 bases are a match to TRBD2. V dropped 6 bases and J dropped 4; count of bases not matched to a gene: 10. Germline CDR1 and CDR2: SGHNT and YYREEE (reference sequence). The CDR3 sequence is 18 residues long. The CDR3 sequence: CASTSGTSGRAGYNEQFF. The CDR3 DNA is TGTGCCAGCACCTCCGGGACTAGCGGGAGGGCCGGGTACAATGAGCAGTTCTTC. Full variable domain (missing parts from reference TRBV5-4 and TRBJ2-1): ETGVTQSPTHLIKTRGQQVTLRCSSQSGHNTVSWYQQALGQGPQFIFQYYREEENGRGNFPPRFSGLQFPNYSSELNVNALELDDSALYLCASTSGTSGRAGYNEQFFGPGTRLTVL.

This chain connects TRBV28 to TRBJ2-3; D not certain. V dropped 11 bases and J dropped 2 bases, with 17 bases sitting between them. This CDR3 spans 14 amino acids. Germline CDR1 reads MDHEN; CDR2 reads SYDVKM. The CDR3 bases are TGTGCCCCCAACTGGGAAGAGGTCACAGATACGCAGTATTTT. Translating gives CAPNWEEVTDTQYF.

The chain couples TRBV10-3 to TRBJ2-1; D unclear. Germline V gives CDR1 ENHRY, CDR2 SYGVKD. The CDR3 runs 12 residues. The V end lost 0 bases, the J end lost 8 bases, and 5 bases lay between the germline ends. The CDR3 DNA follows: TGTGCCATCAGTGAGTCGATCGATGAGCAGTTCTTC. Translation: CAISESIDEQFF.

To note about this clone: This CDR3 is also generated by other DNA sequences in the sample. The chain employs TRBV11-2 and TRBJ2-7, with D perhaps TRBD2 (6 bases). CDR1 is SGHAT and CDR2 is FQNNGV in the germline V gene. Trimming left V 1 base short and J 1 base short, with 8 bases between. CDR3 length: 14 amino acids. The CDR3 DNA follows: TGTGCCAGCAGCTTAGGGCGGGGATCCTACGAGCAGTACTTC. Residues: CASSLGRGSYEQYF.

This chain uses TRBV11-2 with TRBJ2-5; D perhaps matches TRBD1 (6 bases). Germline assignment: CDR1 SGHAT and CDR2 FQNNGV. The CDR3 runs to 15 residues. The ends were cut back, 6 bases at V and 4 bases at J, with 18 bases in the middle. CDR3 sequence (DNA): TGTGCCAGCAGACCCCTCTGGGGGCGAGGAGAGACCCAGTACTTC. Translation gives CASRPLWGRGETQYF.

The chain combines TRBV28 with TRBJ1-1; D ambiguous. This CDR3 comprises 14 residues. From germline, CDR1 is MDHEN and CDR2 SYDVKM. The germline V and J ends were trimmed by 1 base and 5 bases, with 11 bases remaining between them. Here the CDR3 DNA reads TGTGCCAGCAGTTTATTCGAGGGAAGTACTGAAGCTTTCTTT. Residues: CASSLFEGSTEAFF.

DNA of the CDR3: TGTGCCACCTGGGGTGGGACGTTTCAGGGAGATACGCAGTATTTT. Encoded protein: CATWGGTFQGDTQYF. The chain joins TRBV7-9 to TRBJ2-3; either TRBD1 or TRBD2 may fit D (5 bases each). The CDR3 extends over 15 amino acids. CDR1 and CDR2 (germline): SEHNR, FQNEAQ (reference sequence). V was shortened by 10 bases and J by 5 bases, with 22 bases between the two germline ends.

In its sample, this clone was seen once. The CDR3 loop reads CASSQSSSGTNNEQFF. The CDR3 DNA reads TGCGCCAGCAGTCAATCCTCTAGCGGGACAAACAATGAGCAGTTCTTC. The rearrangement uses TRBV23-1 and TRBJ2-1; 9 bases align to TRBD2. TRBV23-1 counts as an open reading frame of uncertain function. Germline trimming cut 0 bases from V and 5 bases from J; bases unmatched to any gene: 5. This CDR3 is built from 16 residues.

The genes are TRBV7-6 and TRBJ2-7; 10 positions match TRBD1. This CDR3 contains 15 residues. From germline, CDR1 is SGHVS and CDR2 FNYEAQ. With V trimmed by 0 bases and J by 6 bases, 5 bases remained unmatched. DNA of the CDR3: TGTGCCAGCAGCTTAGCGGGACAGGGGATCGCCGAGCAGTACTTC. Amino acid sequence: CASSLAGQGIAEQYF.

V gene TRBV29-1 combines with J gene TRBJ2-7; the D gene is possibly TRBD2 (6 bases). Trimming removed 4 bases from V and 3 bases from J, with 13 bases in between. Germline lookup yields CDR1 SQVTM and CDR2 ANQGSEA. The CDR3 has 13 amino acids. CDR3 coding DNA: TGCAGCGTTGTGGCGGGGTCAATCTACGAGCAGTACTTC. Amino acids: CSVVAGSIYEQYF.

The rearrangement joins TRBV7-3 to TRBJ1-1, with D unclear. Trimming removed 2 bases at V and 1 base at J, with 8 bases between. The V gene's germline CDR1 is SGHTA and CDR2 FQGTGA. The CDR3 covers 14 residues. The CDR3 DNA reads as TGTGCCAGCAGCTTATTGACCTCGAACACTGAAGCTTTCTTT. Translating gives CASSLLTSNTEAFF.

Concerning this clone: This sample also contains other DNA sequences that code for the same CDR3. This chain links TRBV5-1 with TRBJ2-7; D call uncertain. V shed 3 bases and J shed 0 bases, with 7 bases lying between them. There are 13 residues in the CDR3. Germline-derived CDR1 and CDR2 are SGHRS and YFSETQ. CDR3 in amino acids: CASSWTSSYEQYF. For the CDR3, the DNA is TGCGCCAGCAGCTGGACCAGCTCCTACGAGCAGTACTTC.

The chain joins TRBV7-9 to TRBJ2-1, with 7 bases identical to TRBD2. This CDR3 has 15 amino acids. The V gene's germline CDR1 is SEHNR and CDR2 FQNEAQ (reference sequence). With 2 bases clipped from V and 9 bases from J, the junction kept 10 bases outside the gene matches. CDR3 residues: CASSLPRRGSAEQFF. The CDR3 DNA reads TGTGCCAGCAGCTTACCAAGGCGGGGGAGTGCTGAGCAGTTCTTC.

The chain is built from TRBV6-1 and TRBJ2-6; D gene uncertain. Trimming took 5 bases from V and 4 from J, leaving 9 bases between them. The CDR3 has 14 amino acids. Looked up from germline, CDR1 is MNHNS and CDR2 is SASEGT. The CDR3 DNA follows: TGTGCCAGCAGTACGTTCTACGGGGCCAACGTCCTGACTTTC. Translating it yields CASSTFYGANVLTF.

A note on this clone: The same CDR3 also results from other DNA sequences found in this sample. This sequence joins TRBV11-2 and TRBJ2-7; D is unclear. Trimming removed 0 bases from V and 6 bases from J, with 6 bases in between. The CDR3 is made up of 12 amino acids. Germline values: CDR1 SGHAT, CDR2 FQNNGV. The CDR3 region is CASSLDLAEQYF. CDR3 bases: TGTGCCAGCAGCTTAGATCTTGCCGAGCAGTACTTC.

This chain's CDR3 is CASSSEQPTYEQYF. CDR3 in DNA: TGTGCCAGCAGCTCGGAACAGCCGACCTACGAGCAGTACTTC. The chain has TRBV7-9 and TRBJ2-7; the D is unclear. Germline V gene lookup returns CDR1 SEHNR and CDR2 FQNEAQ (reference sequence). The CDR3 contains 14 residues. Trimming pared 4 bases from V and 2 bases from J, leaving 12 bases between.

This clone was detected only once. V and J are TRBV27 and TRBJ2-2, with 12 bases matching TRBD2. This CDR3 is 18 amino acids long. Losses at the gene ends were 4 bases for V and 6 bases for J; bases not matched to a gene: 12. CDR1 and CDR2 from the germline V gene are MNHEY and SMNVEV (reference sequence). DNA of the CDR3: TGTGCCAGCAGTTCCCGACTAGCGGGAGTGGGGGAGCCCGGGGAGCTGTTTTTT. Translated, it gives CASSSRLAGVGEPGELFF.

The V and J genes are TRBV28 and TRBJ1-3; D possibly corresponds to TRBD1 (5 bases). This CDR3 has 14 amino acids. V shed 2 bases and J shed 3 bases, with 8 bases lying between them. Germline V gene lookup returns CDR1 MDHEN and CDR2 SYDVKM. The CDR3 region is CASSLEGNGNTIYF. The DNA for the CDR3 is TGTGCCAGCAGTTTAGAGGGGAATGGAAACACCATATATTTT.

The chain uses TRBV10-3 and TRBJ2-7; the D is unclear. Germline V gives CDR1 ENHRY, CDR2 SYGVKD. Trimming stripped 2 bases from V and 2 bases from J, with 10 bases between. This CDR3 spans 14 amino acids. CDR3 in amino acids: CAISEVLKPYEQYF. CDR3 coding DNA: TGTGCCATCAGTGAGGTCCTGAAACCCTACGAGCAGTACTTC.

The gene calls are TRBV5-6 and TRBJ1-1, with D maybe TRBD1 (6 bases). This CDR3 region has 16 residues. Trimming shortened V by 0 bases and J by 0 bases, and 12 bases separated the two germline ends. Germline-derived CDR1 and CDR2 are SGHDT and YYEEEE. CDR3 amino acids: CASSLGTAILNTEAFF. CDR3 bases: TGTGCCAGCAGCTTGGGGACAGCAATACTGAACACTGAAGCTTTCTTT. Complete variable domain (other parts from reference TRBV5-6 and TRBJ1-1): DAGVTQSPTHLIKTRGQQVTLRCSPKSGHDTVSWYQQALGQGPQFIFQYYEEEERQRGNFPDRFSGHQFPNYSSELNVNALLLGDSALYLCASSLGTAILNTEAFFGQGTRLTVV.

This clone was counted a single time. The chain recombines TRBV27 with TRBJ2-1; TRBD2 is a possible D gene (6 bases). Trimming removed 0 bases at V and 1 base at J, with 13 bases between. The CDR3 is 17 residues long. Germline assignment: CDR1 MNHEY and CDR2 SMNVEV (reference sequence). The CDR3 is CASSLSWGVISYNEQFF. CDR3 coding DNA: TGTGCCAGCAGTTTATCGTGGGGGGTTATATCCTACAATGAGCAGTTCTTC.

Comment on this clone: At the DNA level, this CDR3 is encoded by other sequences in the same sample as well. The chain combines TRBV9 with TRBJ2-2; tentatively, D is TRBD2 (5 bases). Deletions cut 0 bases from V and 6 bases from J, with 6 bases between. The CDR3 has 13 amino acids. Per the germline V gene, CDR1 is SGDLS and CDR2 is YYNGEE. The CDR3 DNA reads TGTGCCAGCAGCGTAGCGGGGTCCGGGGAGCTGTTTTTT. It translates to CASSVAGSGELFF.